This T cell receptor beta chain was found in a study of blood T cell repertoires in COVID-19. Study-wide background: Some COVID-19 samples were acute and others convalescent; all came from the United States, Italy and Spain.

V lost 6 bases to trimming and J lost 4 bases; unmatched junction nucleotides: 5. The CDR3 runs 13 residues. Germline V gene data show CDR1 as SGHAT and CDR2 as FQDESV (reference sequence). In the source study's methods: Reference gene primer amplification in the assay estimated nucleated cell counts. Sequencing was performed with immunoSEQ multiplex PCR; in TCRdb, only in-frame clones are kept and a portion is missing. That table gives V, J and clone size, and the DNA gave D and trimming. The data contain roughly 150,000 clones, 70% to 90% of them seen just once; the ten biggest clones take up 2% to 3%.

This receptor was identified in a woman older than 75 with COVID-19, enrolled during active disease. Sequences were obtained from peripheral blood. The rearrangement links TRBV11-1 to TRBJ2-7, with 8 bases aligning to TRBD2. The CDR3 coding sequence is TGTGCCAGCAGTCTCGGACTAGCTTACGAGCAGTACTTC. The encoded protein is CASSLGLAYEQYF.